The subject of this entry is one T cell receptor beta chain. The antigen is undetermined. The junction departs from germline at one end; a sequencing error may be responsible. This specimen comes from a study of OX40 agonist ivuxolimab in advanced cancers. Study-wide context: Patients received ivuxolimab, an intravenous treatment, every 2 weeks at 0.01 to 10 mg/kg. A history of anti-PD-1, anti-PD-L1 or anti-CTLA-4 therapy was acceptable, and over 35% had some.

Per the germline V gene, CDR1 is SSHAT and CDR2 is FNYEAQ (reference sequence). This CDR3 is built from 15 residues. General observations from the study: CD8+ T cells averaged more expanded clones than CD4+. CD4+ and CD8+ blood T cells expanded clonally by week 6 at 0.1 to 3.0 mg/kg.

Using immunoSEQ multiplex PCR, the repertoire was profiled, and TCRdb retains in-frame clones only, with some absent. The table has some 85,000 clones, 88% seen once. Specimen: CD4+ or CD8+ T cells sorted from blood, collected in a trial of the OX40 agonist ivuxolimab. V and J are TRBV7-7 and TRBJ2-2; 9 bases map to TRBD1. The receptor's source is an adult with an advanced solid tumor such as melanoma, head and neck, liver or kidney cancer. DNA for the CDR3: TGTGCTAGCAGCGCGGGACAGGGCAACACCGGGGAGCTGTTTTTT. Its translation is CASSAGQGNTGELFF.